These T cell receptor beta chains were read from a single sample in a study of radiation and T cells in renal cell carcinoma. Assay used: immunoSEQ multiplex PCR; TCRdb lists only in-frame clones, some missing. The sample shows tens of thousands of clones, 89% of them seen only once. This specimen consisted of blood, obtained from a patient whose treatment included radiotherapy and nephrectomy. The receptors here all came from a woman in her 70s with renal cell carcinoma. The CDR3 runs from the conserved cysteine through the conserved F or W. Fields, in order: J gene, D gene, clone size, CDR3 length, V gene, CDR3 DNA, CDR3 protein. A D gene is named only where the DNA matches it firmly. Clone size, where shown, is once, few, many, or a class for clones that have expanded.

>TRBJ1-1|.|.|12|TRBV11-1
TGTGCCAGCAGCTTAAATGCAGGTGAAGCTTTCTTT
CASSLNAGEAFF
>TRBJ2-5|TRBD1|.|16|TRBV6-5
TGTGCCAGCAGTTGGGGGTTAGGGACAGGGGGAGAGACCCAGTACTTC
CASSWGLGTGGETQYF
>TRBJ1-2|.|.|11|TRBV6-5
TGTGCCAGCAGTTCCACTAGTGGCTACACCTTC
CASSSTSGYTF
>TRBJ1-5|.|.|15|TRBV2
TGTGCCAGCAGTGAAGCTGGCGGCTTCAATCAGCCCCAGCATTTT
CASSEAGGFNQPQHF
>TRBJ1-1|TRBD1|.|14|TRBV9
TGTGCCAGCAGCACGGGACAGATGGACACTGAAGCTTTCTTT
CASSTGQMDTEAFF
>TRBJ1-2|TRBD1|.|13|TRBV7-2
TGTGCCAGCAGCTTAAACAGGGGAAATGGCTACACCTTC
CASSLNRGNGYTF
>TRBJ1-1|.|once|14|TRBV5-5
TGTGCCAGCAGCTTGACAGGGAAGAACACTGAAGCTTTCTTT
CASSLTGKNTEAFF
>TRBJ1-3|.|.|12|TRBV7-2
TGTGCCAGCAGCTTCTATTCGGACACCATATATTTT
CASSFYSDTIYF
>TRBJ2-5|TRBD2|.|16|TRBV9
TGTGCCAGCAGCGTAACTAGCGGATATTACCAAGAGACCCAGTACTTC
CASSVTSGYYQETQYF
>TRBJ2-1|.|once|15|TRBV5-1
TGCGCCAGCAGCTTGGCCGGGACGGCGAAGCCTGAGCAGTTCTTC
CASSLAGTAKPEQFF
>TRBJ1-1|.|few|13|TRBV5-4
TGTGCCAGCAGTGGGGGACTGAGGACTGAAGCTTTCTTT
CASSGGLRTEAFF
>TRBJ2-7|.|.|14|TRBV29-1
TGCAGCGTTGGGCAGGGAAGCAGCTTCTACGAGCAGTACTTC
CSVGQGSSFYEQYF
>TRBJ2-2|TRBD1|.|14|TRBV5-1
TGCGCCAGCAGCTTTACAGGGGGCACCGGGGAGCTGTTTTTT
CASSFTGGTGELFF
>TRBJ2-7|.|once|14|TRBV11-2
TGTGCCAGCAGCTTAGTGGAGGGGGGCTACGAGCAGTACTTC
CASSLVEGGYEQYF
>TRBJ1-1|.|.|14|TRBV5-6
TGTGCCAGCAGCTTGGCAGGGATGGACACTGAAGCTTTCTTT
CASSLAGMDTEAFF
>TRBJ1-2|.|once|14|TRBV5-8
TGTGCCAGCAGCTTGGCACCAGGCAACTATGGCTACACCTTC
CASSLAPGNYGYTF
>TRBJ2-1|TRBD2|.|19|TRBV19
TGTGCCAGTAGTATAGGACGGGGGGGTGCCCAAAGCTCCTACAATGAGCAGTTCTTC
CASSIGRGGAQSSYNEQFF
>TRBJ1-1|.|few|13|TRBV2
TGTGCCAGCAGTGACGGGCCGAACACTGAAGCTTTCTTT
CASSDGPNTEAFF
>TRBJ2-7|.|once|16|TRBV6-5
TGTGCCAGCAGTTACTCGACGGGGGCTGTAGGGTACGAGCAGTACTTC
CASSYSTGAVGYEQYF
>TRBJ2-7|.|.|15|TRBV7-2
TGTGCCAGCAGCTGGGGCGCGGTCGGAGCCTACGAGCAGTACTTC
CASSWGAVGAYEQYF
>TRBJ2-6|.|.|18|TRBV15
TGTGCCACCAGCAGACAGAGGGTGTCCCACTCTGGGGCCAACGTCCTGACTTTC
CATSRQRVSHSGANVLTF
>TRBJ1-1|TRBD1|.|15|TRBV11-3
TGTGCCAGCAGCCGAGCCCGGACAGGGGGCACTGAAGCTTTCTTT
CASSRARTGGTEAFF
>TRBJ2-7|.|.|15|TRBV11-2
TGTGCCAGCAGCTCTGGGAGTGGAGGGGGGTACGAGCAGTACTTC
CASSSGSGGGYEQYF
>TRBJ2-2|TRBD2|.|15|TRBV7-8
TGTGCCAGCAGACGTAGCGGGGGGGACACCGGGGAGCTGTTTTTT
CASRRSGGDTGELFF
>TRBJ1-2|.|.|12|TRBV30
TGTGCCTGGAGGGACCGTAACTATGGCTACACCTTC
CAWRDRNYGYTF
>TRBJ2-7|TRBD2|.|15|TRBV5-1
TGCGCCAGCAGCTTGGGATCTAGCGGGGGCGCCGAGCAGTACTTC
CASSLGSSGGAEQYF
>TRBJ1-4|.|.|14|TRBV9
TGTGCCAGCAGCGTAGGGGGACCTAATGAAAAACTGTTTTTT
CASSVGGPNEKLFF
>TRBJ1-2|TRBD1|.|15|TRBV27
TGTGCCAGCAGTTTTGGGGACAGGATGGGGTATGGCTACACCTTC
CASSFGDRMGYGYTF
>TRBJ2-7|.|.|13|TRBV6-6
TGTGCCAGCACCTTAGGAGGAGCCTACGAGCAGTACTTC
CASTLGGAYEQYF
>TRBJ2-7|.|.|14|TRBV7-8
TGTGCCAGCAGCCCGTTGGGCGGACCCTACGAGCAGTACTTC
CASSPLGGPYEQYF
>TRBJ1-6|.|.|18|TRBV9
TGTGCCAGCAGCGTAAGAACCCGGGAGTCCCCCTATAATTCACCCCTCCACTTT
CASSVRTRESPYNSPLHF
>TRBJ2-3|.|.|15|TRBV29-1
TGCAGCGTTGGAGGGGGGACGGAACGCACAGATACGCAGTATTTT
CSVGGGTERTDTQYF
>TRBJ1-2|TRBD1|once|15|TRBV28
TGTGCCAGCAGTTTAGGGGGACAGGGAAACTATGGCTACACCTTC
CASSLGGQGNYGYTF
>TRBJ1-3|.|.|14|TRBV11-3
TGTGCCAGCAGCTTAGGTCGACCTGGAAACACCATATATTTT
CASSLGRPGNTIYF
>TRBJ1-6|.|.|14|TRBV6-6
TGTGCCAGCAGTTATGGGGGACCGAATTCACCCCTCCACTTT
CASSYGGPNSPLHF
>TRBJ2-3|.|.|15|TRBV19
TGTGCCAGTAGTATTACGGGGGCTGGAACAGATACGCAGTATTTT
CASSITGAGTDTQYF
>TRBJ1-5|TRBD1|.|13|TRBV29-1
TGCAGCGCCTCGACAGGGCAGAGTCAGCCCCAGCATTTT
CSASTGQSQPQHF